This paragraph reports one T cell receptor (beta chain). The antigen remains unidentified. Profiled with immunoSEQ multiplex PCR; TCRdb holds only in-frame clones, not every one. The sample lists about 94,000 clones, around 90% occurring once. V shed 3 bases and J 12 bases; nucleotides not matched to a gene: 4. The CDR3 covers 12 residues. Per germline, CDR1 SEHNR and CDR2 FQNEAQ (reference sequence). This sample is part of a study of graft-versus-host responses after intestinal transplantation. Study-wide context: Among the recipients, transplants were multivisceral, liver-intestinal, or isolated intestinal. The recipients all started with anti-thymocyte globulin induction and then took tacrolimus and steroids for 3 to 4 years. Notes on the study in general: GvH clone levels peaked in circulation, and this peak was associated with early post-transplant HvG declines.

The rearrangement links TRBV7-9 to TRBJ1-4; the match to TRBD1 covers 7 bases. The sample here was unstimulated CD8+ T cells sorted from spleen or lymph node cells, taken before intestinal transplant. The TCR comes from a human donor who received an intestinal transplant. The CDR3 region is CASSLSGGELFF. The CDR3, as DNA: TGTGCCAGCAGCTTGTCAGGGGGAGAACTGTTTTTT.